A single sample is the source of the 5 T cell receptor beta chains below, sequenced in a study of blood T cell repertoires in COVID-19. Assay: immunoSEQ multiplex PCR; the TCRdb copy retains only in-frame clones and omits some. This sample has about 120,000 clones; over 65% occur once, and the top ten carry 6.2%. Sequences were obtained from peripheral blood. The origin of the receptors is a man in his 70s with acute or convalescent COVID-19.

This chain links TRBV5-4 with TRBJ2-3; TRBD2 agrees at 7 bases. Germline V gene data show CDR1 as SGHNT and CDR2 as YYREEE (reference sequence). The CDR3 covers 15 residues. V shed 3 bases and J 2 bases; nucleotides not matched to a gene: 6. DNA for the CDR3: TGTGCCAGCAGCTGGGGGGGGAGGCCCACAGATACGCAGTATTTT. It is translated as CASSWGGRPTDTQYF.

This chain uses TRBV7-6 with TRBJ2-7, with D possibly matching TRBD1 (7 bases). V lost 5 bases to trimming and J lost 4 bases, with 18 bases between them. The CDR3 has 15 amino acids. Looked up from germline, CDR1 is SGHVS and CDR2 is FNYEAQ. CDR3 region: CASSLRGDRGYEQYF. DNA for the CDR3: TGTGCCAGCAGCCTAAGGGGGGACAGAGGTTACGAGCAGTACTTC. Complete variable domain (other parts from reference TRBV7-6 and TRBJ2-7): GAGVSQSPRYKVTKRGQDVALRCDPISGHVSLYWYRQALGQGPEFLTYFNYEAQQDKSGLPNDRFSAERPEGSISTLTIQRTEQRDSAMYRCASSLRGDRGYEQYFGPGTRLTVT.

The table lists this clone with a few counts. V and J are TRBV7-3 and TRBJ2-7; a weak D match, TRBD2 (6 bases). Trimming took 5 bases from V and 4 from J, leaving 18 bases between them. The CDR3 runs to 15 residues. Germline V CDR1 and CDR2: SGHTA, FQGTGA. In DNA form, the CDR3 reads TGTGCCAGCAGCGAAGCAGGCGCGGGGCCGTACGAGCAGTACTTC. It is translated as CASSEAGAGPYEQYF.

J is TRBJ2-3 and V is TRBV27; 7 bases line up with TRBD2. V dropped 3 bases and J dropped 0; count of bases not matched to a gene: 3. The CDR3 has 15 residues. From germline, CDR1 is MNHEY and CDR2 SMNVEV (reference sequence). The CDR3 is CASSFSGYSTDTQYF. CDR3 nucleotides: TGTGCCAGCAGTTTTAGCGGGTACAGCACAGATACGCAGTATTTT.

This clone was seen only a few times. This sequence joins TRBV6-5 and TRBJ1-2; 12 bases are shared with TRBD1. With 5 bases clipped from V and 8 bases from J, the junction kept 3 bases outside the gene matches. Germline loops: CDR1 MNHEY, CDR2 SVGAGI. The CDR3 contains 13 residues. The chain's CDR3 is CASSIGTGGGYTF. Written as DNA, the CDR3 is TGTGCCAGCAGTATAGGGACAGGGGGCGGCTACACCTTC.